The 10 T cell receptor beta chains given below trace back to one sample, sequenced in a study of blood T cell repertoires in COVID-19. Method: immunoSEQ multiplex PCR; TCRdb's copy keeps in-frame clones and lacks some. This table has more than 150,000 clones, over 80% appearing once. Material: PBMCs or T cells enriched from blood (not recorded which). The receptors shown here come from a woman aged 55-70 years who had recovered from COVID-19.

CDR3 region: CASSSGTSGGSLRSQYF. Here the CDR3 DNA reads TGTGCCAGCAGCTCCGGGACTAGCGGGGGGAGCCTACGATCGCAGTACTTC. This rearrangement joins TRBV5-4 to TRBJ2-7; 15 nucleotides match TRBD2. Germline CDR1 is SGHNT and CDR2 is YYREEE (reference sequence). J gave up 9 bases and V 3 bases, and 13 bases lay outside the gene matches. This CDR3 spans 17 amino acids. Drawing the rest from reference TRBV5-4 and TRBJ2-7, the complete variable domain is ETGVTQSPTHLIKTRGQQVTLRCSSQSGHNTVSWYQQALGQGPQFIFQYYREEENGRGNFPPRFSGLQFPNYSSELNVNALELDDSALYLCASSSGTSGGSLRSQYFGPGTRLTVT.

The rearrangement joins TRBV19 to TRBJ1-5; 7 bases fit TRBD1. Unmatched junction bases numbered 7, after V lost 5 bases and J lost 0 bases. CDR3 length: 16 amino acids. The V gene's germline CDR1 is LNHDA and CDR2 SQIVND (reference sequence). CDR3: CASSPTNRGSNQPQHF. As DNA, the CDR3 is TGTGCCAGTAGTCCTACGAACAGGGGTAGCAATCAGCCCCAGCATTTT.

This clone was counted a single time. This chain joins TRBV10-3 and TRBJ2-7; D may be TRBD2 (5 bases). The CDR3 is made up of 16 amino acids. V was cut by 3 bases and J by 6 bases, with 21 bases left in between. The germline V gene has CDR1 ENHRY and CDR2 SYGVKD. DNA for the CDR3: TGTGCCATCAGTGATTGGGGTGGTGGAGGCAAAGGCGAGCAGTACTTC. As protein: CAISDWGGGGKGEQYF.

The chain joins TRBV5-1 to TRBJ2-3; D gene unclear. The CDR3 consists of 14 residues. Per germline, CDR1 SGHRS and CDR2 YFSETQ. The ends were cut back, 2 bases at V and 4 bases at J, with 11 bases in the middle. This chain's CDR3 is CASSLDTGADTQYF. In DNA form, the CDR3 reads TGCGCCAGCAGCTTAGACACCGGCGCAGATACGCAGTATTTT.

This clone showed up just once. This chain uses TRBV2 with TRBJ2-1; possibly TRBD2 for D (5 bases). In germline, CDR1 is SNHLY, CDR2 FYNNEI. The CDR3 totals 15 residues. V was shortened by 6 bases and J by 6 bases, with 18 bases between the two germline ends. The CDR3 nucleotides read TGTGCCAGCAGGTTGGACTTCCCGGTACCCAATGAGCAGTTCTTC. Translated: CASRLDFPVPNEQFF. The full variable domain, with the rest looked up from reference TRBV2 and TRBJ2-1, is EPEVTQTPSHQVTQMGQEVILRCVPISNHLYFYWYRQILGQKVEFLVSFYNNEISEKSEIFDDQFSVERPDGSNFTLKIRSTKLEDSAMYFCASRLDFPVPNEQFFGPGTRLTVL.

Of note for this clone: One end of the junction fails to match germline, which may point to a read error. This chain joins TRBV27 and TRBJ2-7; 8 nucleotides align to TRBD2. The CDR3 is 14 amino acids. Looked up from germline, CDR1 is MNHEY and CDR2 is SMNVEV (reference sequence). CDR3 sequence: CASGFSSGTYEQYF. CDR3 DNA: TGTGCCAGCGGTTTTAGTAGCGGGACCTACGAGCAGTACTTC.

The chain joins TRBV7-8 to TRBJ2-3, with 12 bases fitting TRBD2. J was trimmed by 8 bases and V by 6 bases; bases with no gene match: 18. CDR1 SGHVS and CDR2 FQNEAQ come from the germline V gene. The CDR3 has 18 amino acids. CDR3 protein: CASSHGLAGTKPGGTQYF. The CDR3 coding sequence is TGTGCCAGCAGTCATGGACTAGCGGGGACCAAACCGGGAGGTACGCAGTATTTT.

The rearrangement uses TRBV5-6 and TRBJ2-6, with a tentative D call TRBD2 (6 bases). V was shortened by 1 base and J by 0 bases, with 11 bases between the two germline ends. The CDR3 spans 17 residues. Germline V CDR1 and CDR2: SGHDT, YYEEEE. This CDR3 reads CASSLLGLSSGANVLTF. As DNA, the CDR3 is TGTGCCAGCAGCTTGCTAGGACTAAGCTCTGGGGCCAACGTCCTGACTTTC.

This clone was recorded a few times. The rearrangement joins TRBV2 to TRBJ2-7; a possible D gene is TRBD1 (6 bases). V was clipped by 5 bases and J by 4 bases, with 9 bases between them. The germline gives CDR1 SNHLY, CDR2 FYNNEI. The CDR3 is made up of 12 amino acids. The CDR3 DNA follows: TGTGCCAGCAGTTACGGACAGTACGAGCAGTACTTC. Residues: CASSYGQYEQYF.

The chain uses TRBV27 and TRBJ2-7, with TRBD2 matching over 7 bases. CDR1 is MNHEY and CDR2 is SMNVEV in the germline V gene (reference sequence). Losses at the gene ends were 5 bases for V and 3 bases for J; bases not matched to a gene: 13. The CDR3 runs to 16 residues. Here the CDR3 DNA reads TGTGCCAGCAGTCAGAACTGGCGGGGGTTTAACTACGAGCAGTACTTC. Its protein product is CASSQNWRGFNYEQYF.